The present T cell receptor beta chain was sequenced within a study of cytomegalovirus exposure and HLA in healthy donors. Germline assignment: CDR1 GTSNPN and CDR2 SVGIG (reference sequence). The CDR3 runs to 12 residues. V dropped 5 bases and J dropped 1; count of bases not matched to a gene: 1. PCR amplification relied on 60 Vbeta primers (plus 13 Jbeta primers). The protocol was immunoSEQ multiplex PCR, while the TCRdb copy is restricted to in-frame clones and leaves out a portion. The sample has roughly 170,000 clones; 76% are singletons. Input material: PBMCs. The chain joins TRBV30 to TRBJ2-7; 8 nucleotides agree with TRBD1. This sequence originates from a female donor in good health and CMV-seronegative. CDR3 sequence (DNA): TGTGCCTGGGGACAGGGATCCTACGAGCAGTACTTC. Its translation is CAWGQGSYEQYF.